These T cell receptor beta chains were read from a single sample in a study of response to subunit inactivated influenza vaccine. TCRdb used MiXCR to reprocess the RT-PCR reads, holding one entry per CDR3 protein. The data show about 700,000 distinct CDR3 sequences, approximately 15% seen once. The sample here was PBMCs from blood, taken 14 to 15 days before vaccination. The receptors were gathered from a man aged 45-60 years who received an inactivated influenza vaccine. Each CDR3 is given with its conserved first and last residue. D genes are given only for firm matches. Not every row has a clone size; where given, it reads once, few, many or a size class.

-	-	16	TRBV4-2	TRBJ2-1	CASSHPTGLLGNEQFF	TGTGCCAGCAGCCACCCGACAGGACTCCTTGGCAATGAGCAGTTCTTC
TRBD1	few	14	TRBV7-8	TRBJ1-1	CASSVRDRALEAFF	TGTGCCAGCAGCGTCCGGGACAGGGCATTGGAAGCTTTCTTT
TRBD1	-	14	TRBV5-6	TRBJ2-7	CASSFRQGKNEQYF	TGTGCCAGCAGCTTTCGACAGGGGAAGAACGAGCAGTACTTC
TRBD2	-	17	TRBV6-5	TRBJ2-1	CASSSERGPSYYNEQFF	TGTGCCAGCAGTTCGGAGCGGGGGCCTTCATACTACAATGAGCAGTTCTTC
TRBD1	-	14	TRBV5-1	TRBJ1-6	CASSLDRGKSPLHF	TGCGCCAGCAGCTTGGACAGGGGAAAATCACCCCTCCACTTT
TRBD2	-	14	TRBV6-1	TRBJ2-7	CASRGGPTSYEQYF	TGTGCCAGCCGGGGGGGTCCTACCTCCTACGAGCAGTACTTC
-	few	17	TRBV4-2	TRBJ2-3	CASSLPSVSGGTDTQYF	TGTGCCAGCAGCCTCCCCTCCGTTTCCGGGGGTACAGATACGCAGTATTTT
-	many	15	TRBV7-2	TRBJ1-2	CASSPRHRMLYGYTF	TGTGCCAGCAGCCCACGTCATCGGATGCTTTATGGCTACACCTTC
-	many	13	TRBV6-1	TRBJ1-5	CASSDTGQQPQHF	TGTGCCAGCAGCGATACCGGACAGCAGCCCCAGCATTTT
-	few	16	TRBV20-1	TRBJ2-7	CSARVGLTGVTDEQYF	TGCAGTGCTAGAGTGGGCTTGACGGGAGTAACCGACGAGCAGTACTTC
-	few	14	TRBV6-5	TRBJ2-3	CASSYDQLTDTQYF	TGTGCCAGCAGTTACGACCAGTTGACAGATACGCAGTATTTT